This T cell receptor (beta chain) originates from a study of T cells after yellow fever vaccination. The 5'RACE template-switching step produced TCR cDNA and added a universal primer site and UMIs. MiXCR was run by TCRdb on the 5' RACE reads, yielding one entry per CDR3 protein. The data contain around 310,000 distinct CDR3 sequences, 4% to 5.5% of them singletons. After removal of 5 bases from V and 0 bases from J, the junction contained 6 bases not matched to a gene. The CDR3 sequence is 16 residues long. Per the germline V gene, CDR1 is SNHLY and CDR2 is FYNNEI. The study, taken as a whole, reports: Booster samples showed a return of most primary-vaccination clones (under 98% CD4, 80% to 90% CD8).

This clonotype was found many times. Its antigen remains unidentified. The source material was PBMCs, sampled 15 days after the yellow fever booster vaccination. The genes are TRBV2 and TRBJ2-1; the match to TRBD1 covers 8 bases. This receptor was taken from a man younger than 35 who received the YFV17D yellow fever vaccine. The CDR3, as DNA: TGTGCCAGCAGTTTTAACAGGGGGAGCTCCTACAATGAGCAGTTCTTC. Its protein is CASSFNRGSSYNEQFF.